This TCR beta chain is from a study of T-cell memory formation after mild COVID-19. Study details: TCR clusters largely stayed donor specific. Points from the study as a whole: Clones contracting across day 15 to 85 had a balanced CD4/CD8 profile; later expanding clones leaned CD4+.

Germline-derived CDR1 and CDR2 are LGHNA and YNFKEQ. V lost 1 base, J lost 2 bases, and 9 bases lay in between. The CDR3 spans 14 residues. A note on this clonotype: Its antigen remains unknown.

A 5'RACE reaction primed in the constant segment made cDNA libraries of TCR alpha and TCR beta, and these carried sample barcodes and UMIs. TCRdb independently ran MiXCR on the 5' RACE reads; one entry per CDR3 protein. The repertoire includes around 410,000 distinct CDR3 sequences, 20% to 30% of them detected once, and around 13% sits in the top ten. The rearrangement joins TRBV4-2 to TRBJ2-7; a possible D gene is TRBD1 (6 bases). Sequences were obtained from PBMCs or a T cell subset sorted from them (not recorded which). This TCR derives from an adult woman who had mild COVID-19 (a few samples of this study predate the infection). Cell type and time point are not known. The CDR3 protein is CASSQGQAPYEQYF. CDR3 nucleotide sequence: TGTGCCAGCAGCCAAGGACAGGCGCCCTACGAGCAGTACTTC.